This T cell receptor beta chain was observed in a study of shared clonotypes between healthy human individuals. Clones were sequenced by immunoSEQ multiplex PCR, and TCRdb holds only the in-frame ones, with some missing. The sample has about 2 million clones, about 95% seen once. Naive CD8 cells lacked CD45RO, underwent positive selection for CCR7 and left out terminally differentiated effector memory CD45RA+ cells. This receptor was obtained from a man younger than 35 in good health. Sequencing input: naive CD8+ T cells sorted from blood.

CDR3 sequence: CASSLPVGAVGNTIYF. DNA of the CDR3: TGTGCCAGCAGCCTCCCTGTAGGGGCGGTTGGAAACACCATATATTTT. This chain links TRBV9 with TRBJ1-3, with D maybe TRBD1 (5 bases). The CDR3 spans 16 residues. Germline loops: CDR1 SGDLS, CDR2 YYNGEE. With 4 bases removed from V and 3 bases from J, the gap between germline ends came to 17 bases.